A single T cell receptor beta chain is shown here with its context. Its target is not known. This entry belongs to a study of cytomegalovirus exposure and HLA in healthy donors. Study-wide findings and caveats: TCR clusters originating in the first cohort tended to co-occur in the 120 validation repertoires, according to a later analysis. Rare TCR sequences predominated, though certain public TCRs were found in many donors. Reports showed the classifier diagnosing cytomegalovirus status with high specificity and sensitivity.

Germline CDR1 is SEHNR and CDR2 is FQNEAQ (reference sequence). V was trimmed by 5 bases and J by 8 bases, leaving 18 bases between them. The CDR3 runs to 15 residues. The donors formed part of the roughly 120-subject validation cohort, distinct from the approximately 670-subject first cohort. Here immunoSEQ multiplex PCR was the method, and the copy in TCRdb shows in-frame clones only, minus some. The data hold around 60,000 clones, with over 85% observed a single time. The receptor comes from a man aged 18 to 29 in good health and CMV-seronegative. The chain carries TRBV7-9 and TRBJ1-4; the D is unclear. The sample taken for sequencing was PBMCs. In DNA, the CDR3 is TGTGCCAGCAGCCGACACCTCTCCGAAAGGGAAAAACTGTTTTTT. Translating it yields CASSRHLSEREKLFF.